Included here is one T cell receptor (beta chain) sequence, with context. Its antigen is still unknown. These data come from a study of vaccination and CD4 T cells after COVID-19. Points from the study as a whole: Within convalescent individuals, 304 out of 307 vaccine-specific clones proved to be spike mono-reactive.

The CDR3 length is 14 residues. CDR1 and CDR2 from the germline V gene are SGHTA and FQGNSA. The junction had 8 bases not matched to a gene; V was cut back by 5 bases and J by 6 bases. Sequencing of the DNA from cultured CD4+ T cells was carried out with the Oncomine TCR Beta short-read assay. TCRdb processed the PCR reads anew with MiXCR; each CDR3 protein has one entry. The data show about 13,000 distinct CDR3 sequences, over 40% seen once. This sample's treatment: approximately nine-day PBMC culture with coronavirus spike peptide pools or control peptides (ViraFEST assay). The source of this sequence is a human donor who had recovered from COVID-19. Sequencing was done on a sample of CD4+ T cells from blood, cultured in vitro. V and J are TRBV7-2 and TRBJ2-7; 9 nucleotides agree with TRBD1. The DNA for the CDR3 is TGTGCCAGCAGCCGGGGACAGGGTATGGTCGAGCAGTACTTC. As protein: CASSRGQGMVEQYF.